The 3 T cell receptor beta chains below come from one sample, sequenced in a study of blood T cell repertoires in COVID-19. The protocol was immunoSEQ multiplex PCR, while the TCRdb copy is restricted to in-frame clones and leaves out a portion. The table shows approximately 72,000 clones, with about 85% occurring only once. The sequenced material came from peripheral blood. Source of these receptors: a woman older than 75 with active or convalescent COVID-19.

Only a few counts were recorded for this clone. The chain carries TRBV28 and TRBJ1-2; the match to TRBD1 covers 10 bases. CDR1 and CDR2 from the germline V gene are MDHEN and SYDVKM. The V gene end was trimmed by 5 bases and the J gene end by 8 bases; junction bases not matched to a gene: 11. CDR3 length equals 15 residues. CDR3 amino acids: CASSSLGQGVLGYTF. As DNA, the CDR3 is TGTGCCAGCAGTAGCCTCGGACAGGGGGTTTTGGGCTACACCTTC.

The chain couples TRBV14 to TRBJ2-2; no firm D call. The V gene lost 0 bases and the J gene lost 6 bases, with 5 bases spanning the gap. CDR1 and CDR2 from the germline V gene are SGHDN and FVKESK. This CDR3 spans 13 amino acids. In DNA, the CDR3 is TGTGCCAGCAGCCAAGACCTTCCCGGGGAGCTGTTTTTT. Residues: CASSQDLPGELFF. The full variable domain, with the rest looked up from reference TRBV14 and TRBJ2-2, is EAGVTQFPSHSVIEKGQTVTLRCDPISGHDNLYWYRRVMGKEIKFLLHFVKESKQDESGMPNNRFLAERTGGTYSTLKVQPAELEDSGVYFCASSQDLPGELFFGEGSRLTVL.

There are a few counts of this clone. The chain carries TRBV7-9 and TRBJ1-5; 7 bases are shared with TRBD1. CDR3 length equals 15 residues. V lost 1 base to trimming and J lost 4 bases; unmatched junction nucleotides: 4. Germline loops: CDR1 SEHNR, CDR2 FQNEAQ (reference sequence). CDR3 in amino acids: CASSLGGDRNQPQHF. The CDR3 DNA reads TGTGCCAGCAGCTTAGGAGGGGACAGAAATCAGCCCCAGCATTTT.